This paragraph reports one T cell receptor (beta chain). This CDR3 is built from 16 residues. J was trimmed by 9 bases and V by 4 bases; bases with no gene match: 15. Germline lookup yields CDR1 SGDLS and CDR2 YYNGEE. The data belong to a study of shared clonotypes between healthy human individuals. Sorted-subset replicate PCR reactions contained 150 to 200 ng DNA, corresponding to tens of thousands of T cell genomes. Some clones are missing from TCRdb's copy, which holds only in-frame ones; the method was immunoSEQ multiplex PCR. The sample lists some 300,000 clones, 73% occurring once. This rearrangement joins TRBV9 to TRBJ2-1; 8 bases align to TRBD2. This sequence was found in a man aged 30-40 years in good health. The sequencing input was memory CD4+ T cells sorted from blood. The subset was: CD45RA-negative fraction. CDR3: CASSLERAGRAAEQFF. CDR3 nucleotides: TGTGCCAGCAGCCTAGAGCGGGCCGGGAGGGCCGCTGAGCAGTTCTTC.